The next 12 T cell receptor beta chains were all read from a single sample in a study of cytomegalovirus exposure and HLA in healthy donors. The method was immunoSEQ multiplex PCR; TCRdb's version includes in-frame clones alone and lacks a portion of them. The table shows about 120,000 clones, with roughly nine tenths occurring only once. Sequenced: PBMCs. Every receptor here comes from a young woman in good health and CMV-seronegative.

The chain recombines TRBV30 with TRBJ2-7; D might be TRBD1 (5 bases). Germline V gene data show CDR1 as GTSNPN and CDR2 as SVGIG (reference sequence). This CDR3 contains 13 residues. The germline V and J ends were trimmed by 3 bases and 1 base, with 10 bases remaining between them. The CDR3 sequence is CAWRTQGSYEQYF. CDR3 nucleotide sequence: TGTGCCTGGAGGACCCAGGGATCCTACGAGCAGTACTTC.

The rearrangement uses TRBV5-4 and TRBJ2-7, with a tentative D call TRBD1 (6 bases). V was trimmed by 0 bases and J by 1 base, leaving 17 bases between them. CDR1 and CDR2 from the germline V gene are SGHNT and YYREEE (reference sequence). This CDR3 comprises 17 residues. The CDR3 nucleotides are TGTGCCAGCAGCTTGGCCTACGACAGGCTTTCATCCTACGAGCAGTACTTC. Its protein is CASSLAYDRLSSYEQYF.

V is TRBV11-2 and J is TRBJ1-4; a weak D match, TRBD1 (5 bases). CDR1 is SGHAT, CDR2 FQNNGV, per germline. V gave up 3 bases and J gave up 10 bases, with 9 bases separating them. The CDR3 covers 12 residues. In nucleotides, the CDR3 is TGTGCCAGCAGCTTTATGGGGGGAAAACTGTTTTTT. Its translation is CASSFMGGKLFF.

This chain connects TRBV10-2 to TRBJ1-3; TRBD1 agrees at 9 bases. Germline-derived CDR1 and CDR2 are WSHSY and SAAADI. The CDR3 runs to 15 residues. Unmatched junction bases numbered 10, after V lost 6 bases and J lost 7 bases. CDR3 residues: CASSGTGTGSNTIYF. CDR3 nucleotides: TGCGCCAGCAGCGGGACAGGGACGGGGTCCAACACCATATATTTT.

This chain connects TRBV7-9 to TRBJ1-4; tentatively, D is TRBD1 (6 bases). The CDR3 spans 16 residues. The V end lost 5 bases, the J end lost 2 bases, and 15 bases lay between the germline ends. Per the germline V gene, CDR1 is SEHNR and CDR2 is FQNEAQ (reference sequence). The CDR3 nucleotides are TGTGCCAGCAGCCCTTCTGTGGGGGCCACTAATGAAAAACTGTTTTTT. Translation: CASSPSVGATNEKLFF.

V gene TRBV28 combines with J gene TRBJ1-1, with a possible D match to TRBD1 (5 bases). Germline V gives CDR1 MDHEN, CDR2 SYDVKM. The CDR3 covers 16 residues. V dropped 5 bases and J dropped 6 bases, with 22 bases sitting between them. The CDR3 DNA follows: TGTGCCAGCAGTCTCCTCTGGACAAACAGGTATTCTGAAGCTTTCTTT. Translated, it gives CASSLLWTNRYSEAFF.

The CDR3 region has the DNA TGCGCCAGCAGCCCCGGACCGGCGGGGTACCAAGAGACCCAGTACTTC. Protein sequence: CASSPGPAGYQETQYF. The V call is TRBV5-1, the J call TRBJ2-5; maybe TRBD2 (6 bases). The V end was cut by 4 bases, the J end by 0 bases, with 16 bases between. The CDR3 contains 16 residues. Germline V gives CDR1 SGHRS, CDR2 YFSETQ. The complete variable domain, with remaining parts taken from reference TRBV5-1 and TRBJ2-5, reads KAGVTQTPRYLIKTRGQQVTLSCSPISGHRSVSWYQQTPGQGLQFLFEYFSETQRNKGNFPGRFSGRQFSNSRSEMNVSTLELGDSALYLCASSPGPAGYQETQYFGPGTRLLVL.

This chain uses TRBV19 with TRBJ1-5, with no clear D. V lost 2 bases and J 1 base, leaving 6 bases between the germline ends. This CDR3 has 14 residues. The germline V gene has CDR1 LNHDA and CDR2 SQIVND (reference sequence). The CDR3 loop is CASSISVSNQPQHF. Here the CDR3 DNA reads TGTGCCAGTAGTATATCAGTGAGCAATCAGCCCCAGCATTTT.

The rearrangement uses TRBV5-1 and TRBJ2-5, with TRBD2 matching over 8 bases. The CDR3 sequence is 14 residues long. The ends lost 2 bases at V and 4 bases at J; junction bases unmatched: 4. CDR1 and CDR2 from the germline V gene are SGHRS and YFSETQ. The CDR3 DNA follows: TGCGCCAGCAGCTTAGGACTAGCAGTAGAGACCCAGTACTTC. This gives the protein CASSLGLAVETQYF. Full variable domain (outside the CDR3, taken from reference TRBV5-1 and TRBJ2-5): KAGVTQTPRYLIKTRGQQVTLSCSPISGHRSVSWYQQTPGQGLQFLFEYFSETQRNKGNFPGRFSGRQFSNSRSEMNVSTLELGDSALYLCASSLGLAVETQYFGPGTRLLVL.

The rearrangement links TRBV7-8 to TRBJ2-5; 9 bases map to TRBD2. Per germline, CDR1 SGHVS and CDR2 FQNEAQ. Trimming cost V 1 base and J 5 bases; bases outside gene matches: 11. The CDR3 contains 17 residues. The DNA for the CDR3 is TGTGCCAGCAGCTTAGAGACTAGCGGATGGCAGGGTGAGACCCAGTACTTC. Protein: CASSLETSGWQGETQYF.

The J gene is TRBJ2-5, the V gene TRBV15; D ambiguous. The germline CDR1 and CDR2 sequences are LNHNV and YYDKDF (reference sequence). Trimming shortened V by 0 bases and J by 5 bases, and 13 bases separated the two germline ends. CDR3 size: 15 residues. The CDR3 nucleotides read TGTGCCACCAGCAGAGATCTCCCCAGTTCCGAGACCCAGTACTTC. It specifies CATSRDLPSSETQYF.

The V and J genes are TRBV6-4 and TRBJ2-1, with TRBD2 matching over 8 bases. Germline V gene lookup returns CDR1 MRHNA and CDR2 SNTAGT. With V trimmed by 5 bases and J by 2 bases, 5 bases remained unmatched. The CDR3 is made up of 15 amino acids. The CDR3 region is CASSLTSATYNEQFF. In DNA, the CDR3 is TGTGCCAGCAGTCTGACTAGCGCGACCTACAATGAGCAGTTCTTC.